This TCR beta chain was profiled in a study of cytomegalovirus exposure and HLA in healthy donors. The overall study: Genetic ancestry analysis placed under 90% of the 300 to 500 donors that were genotyped in the Caucasian-associated cluster.

Primers for the PCR totalled 60 Vbeta and 13 Jbeta. Generated by immunoSEQ multiplex PCR, the TCRdb table keeps only in-frame clones and is missing some. In the table there are 100,000 to 150,000 clones, around four fifths of which are singletons. The CDR3 has 15 residues. The V segment lost 6 bases and the J segment 6 bases; nucleotides outside the gene matches: 8. CDR1 is KGHSH, CDR2 LQKENI, per germline. Concerning this clone: The antigen remains unidentified.

Overall study results and limits: Rare sequences made up most TCRs, while some public TCRs were found in many donors.

The V gene is TRBV18, the J gene TRBJ2-7, with 13 bases aligning to TRBD2. This receptor was obtained from a woman between 40 and 50 years old in good health and CMV-seropositive. The sequenced sample was PBMCs. The CDR3 nucleotides read TGTGCCAGCTCCCGTGGACTAGCGGGAGAGACCGAGCAGTACTTC. Protein product: CASSRGLAGETEQYF.